This is a list of T cell receptor beta chains from one sample in a study of Tregs in tolerant kidney transplant recipients. Clones were sequenced by immunoSEQ multiplex PCR, and TCRdb holds only the in-frame ones, with some missing. The table has 92,000 or so clones, approximately 94% seen once. The sequenced material came from CD8+ T cells from blood. These receptors came from a human donor in good health. The CDR3 runs from the conserved cysteine through the conserved F or W. The D gene is left open where the match is weak. Part of the rows lack a size; the others show once, few, many or a class for expanded clones.

cdr3_nt: TGTGCCAGCAGTTTCGGACTAGCACCCTACGAGCAGTACTTC
cdr3_aa: CASSFGLAPYEQYF
j_call: TRBJ2-7
v_call: TRBV27
d_call: TRBD2
clone_size: -

cdr3_nt: TGTGCCAGTAGTTACATTACCGGAGGTAATCAGCCCCAGCATTTT
cdr3_aa: CASSYITGGNQPQHF
j_call: TRBJ1-5
v_call: TRBV19
d_call: -
clone_size: -

cdr3_nt: TGCAGCGTTGACACAGGGCTGAGGAGCTATGGCTACACCTTC
cdr3_aa: CSVDTGLRSYGYTF
j_call: TRBJ1-2
v_call: TRBV29-1
d_call: -
clone_size: few

cdr3_nt: TGTGCCAGTAGTCCCGGACTTTCCTACGAGCAGTACTTC
cdr3_aa: CASSPGLSYEQYF
j_call: TRBJ2-7
v_call: TRBV19
d_call: -
clone_size: -

cdr3_nt: TGTGCCAGCAGTTACTCTGTGGGCTCCTACGAGCAGTACTTC
cdr3_aa: CASSYSVGSYEQYF
j_call: TRBJ2-7
v_call: TRBV6-6
d_call: -
clone_size: -

cdr3_nt: TGCGCCAGCAGCTTGGGGGACGCTTCCTACGAGCAGTACTTC
cdr3_aa: CASSLGDASYEQYF
j_call: TRBJ2-7
v_call: TRBV5-1
d_call: -
clone_size: -

cdr3_nt: TGTGCCTGGAGTGGGGGACCCCGCTCCTACGAGCAGTACTTC
cdr3_aa: CAWSGGPRSYEQYF
j_call: TRBJ2-7
v_call: TRBV30
d_call: -
clone_size: -

cdr3_nt: TGCGCCAGCAGCCAAGTAGCGGGGGGCTACGAGCAGTACTTC
cdr3_aa: CASSQVAGGYEQYF
j_call: TRBJ2-7
v_call: TRBV4-1
d_call: TRBD2
clone_size: -

cdr3_nt: TGCGCCAGCAGGTTTCGGGAGGGATATTCCTACGAGCAGTACTTC
cdr3_aa: CASRFREGYSYEQYF
j_call: TRBJ2-7
v_call: TRBV4-1
d_call: TRBD2
clone_size: -

cdr3_nt: TGTGCCAGTAGTATAGCTGGGGGCCGGGGCAATGAGCAGTTCTTC
cdr3_aa: CASSIAGGRGNEQFF
j_call: TRBJ2-1
v_call: TRBV19
d_call: -
clone_size: once

cdr3_nt: TGTGCCAGCAGTGAAGCGGGTCCCTCCTACGAGCAGTACTTC
cdr3_aa: CASSEAGPSYEQYF
j_call: TRBJ2-7
v_call: TRBV2
d_call: -
clone_size: -

cdr3_nt: TGCGCCAGCAGCCAAGGGCCCCTTAGCACAGATACGCAGTATTTT
cdr3_aa: CASSQGPLSTDTQYF
j_call: TRBJ2-3
v_call: TRBV4-1
d_call: -
clone_size: -

cdr3_nt: TGTGCCAGCCAGGCGGGGACAGGGGGCTACGAGCAGTACTTC
cdr3_aa: CASQAGTGGYEQYF
j_call: TRBJ2-7
v_call: TRBV27
d_call: TRBD1
clone_size: -

cdr3_nt: TGCGCCAGCAGCCTAAGTCATGGCACCCGCAATCAGCCCCAGCATTTT
cdr3_aa: CASSLSHGTRNQPQHF
j_call: TRBJ1-5
v_call: TRBV4-1
d_call: -
clone_size: -

cdr3_nt: TGCAGCGTTGATGTCAGGGGAAGGAACACTGAAGCTTTCTTT
cdr3_aa: CSVDVRGRNTEAFF
j_call: TRBJ1-1
v_call: TRBV29-1
d_call: -
clone_size: -

cdr3_nt: TGTGCCAGCAGCTTATCACAGGGGACTAACTATGGCTACACCTTC
cdr3_aa: CASSLSQGTNYGYTF
j_call: TRBJ1-2
v_call: TRBV7-9
d_call: TRBD1
clone_size: -

cdr3_nt: TGTGCCAGCAGTGAGATGGCTAGCGGGGGGCACAATGAGCAGTTCTTC
cdr3_aa: CASSEMASGGHNEQFF
j_call: TRBJ2-1
v_call: TRBV6-4
d_call: TRBD2
clone_size: -

cdr3_nt: TGTGCCAGCAGCTCAACAGGTCCGTACGAGCAGTACTTC
cdr3_aa: CASSSTGPYEQYF
j_call: TRBJ2-7
v_call: TRBV7-9
d_call: -
clone_size: -

cdr3_nt: TGTGCCAGCAGCTCGGGGGGGACGCTTTCCTACGAGCAGTACTTC
cdr3_aa: CASSSGGTLSYEQYF
j_call: TRBJ2-7
v_call: TRBV7-6
d_call: TRBD2
clone_size: -

cdr3_nt: TGTGCCAGCAGCTTAGAGTTGGGACAGGGGGCTTCTGGGGAAAAACTGTTTTTT
cdr3_aa: CASSLELGQGASGEKLFF
j_call: TRBJ1-4
v_call: TRBV7-8
d_call: TRBD1
clone_size: -

cdr3_nt: TGTGCCAGTAGTAGGGCACTAGCGGGGGGACCCCACAATGAGCAGTTCTTC
cdr3_aa: CASSRALAGGPHNEQFF
j_call: TRBJ2-1
v_call: TRBV19
d_call: TRBD2
clone_size: -

cdr3_nt: TGTGCCAGCAGTTACGGCGGACAGGAGTCCTATGGCTACACCTTC
cdr3_aa: CASSYGGQESYGYTF
j_call: TRBJ1-2
v_call: TRBV6-5
d_call: TRBD1
clone_size: -

cdr3_nt: TGTGCGACGCTGGGGAACACTGAAGCTTTCTTT
cdr3_aa: CATLGNTEAFF
j_call: TRBJ1-1
v_call: TRBV19
d_call: -
clone_size: -

cdr3_nt: TGTGCCAGCAGTTTCAGCTCTCGTTCTTATGAAAAACTGTTTTTT
cdr3_aa: CASSFSSRSYEKLFF
j_call: TRBJ1-4
v_call: TRBV28
d_call: -
clone_size: -

cdr3_nt: TGTGCCAGTAGTCTGGACCCCAACTATGGCTACACCTTC
cdr3_aa: CASSLDPNYGYTF
j_call: TRBJ1-2
v_call: TRBV19
d_call: -
clone_size: -

cdr3_nt: TGTGCCAGCAGCCCGCGGGGCTATAGCAATCAGCCCCAGCATTTT
cdr3_aa: CASSPRGYSNQPQHF
j_call: TRBJ1-5
v_call: TRBV5-6
d_call: -
clone_size: -

cdr3_nt: TGCGCCAGCAGCCGAGAGCGGGCCGGCTCCTACAATGAGCAGTTCTTC
cdr3_aa: CASSRERAGSYNEQFF
j_call: TRBJ2-1
v_call: TRBV4-1
d_call: -
clone_size: -

cdr3_nt: TGTGCCAGCAGTGACGGGAGGAGGGACAGGGGTAAGCAGTACTTC
cdr3_aa: CASSDGRRDRGKQYF
j_call: TRBJ2-7
v_call: TRBV2
d_call: TRBD1
clone_size: -

cdr3_nt: TGTGCCAGCAGCGGGGGGACAGGGGAGGCTCAGCCCCAGCATTTT
cdr3_aa: CASSGGTGEAQPQHF
j_call: TRBJ1-5
v_call: TRBV10-3
d_call: TRBD1
clone_size: -

cdr3_nt: TGTGCCAGCAGTACACGGGCCCCTGACGAGCAGTACTTC
cdr3_aa: CASSTRAPDEQYF
j_call: TRBJ2-7
v_call: TRBV27
d_call: -
clone_size: once

cdr3_nt: TGTGCCAGTACCCGAGAGGCGGGGGAGGACTACGAGCAGTACTTC
cdr3_aa: CASTREAGEDYEQYF
j_call: TRBJ2-7
v_call: TRBV19
d_call: TRBD2
clone_size: -

cdr3_nt: TGTGCCAGCAGCTTAGTGGGGGGACCCACAGATACGCAGTATTTT
cdr3_aa: CASSLVGGPTDTQYF
j_call: TRBJ2-3
v_call: TRBV7-6
d_call: -
clone_size: -

cdr3_nt: TGTGCCAGCAGCCCAGGAATCGTGCCCCCAGATACGCAGTATTTT
cdr3_aa: CASSPGIVPPDTQYF
j_call: TRBJ2-3
v_call: TRBV5-8
d_call: -
clone_size: -

cdr3_nt: TGTGCCAGCAGTTCATCCAGGGGTATCACTGAAGCTTTCTTT
cdr3_aa: CASSSSRGITEAFF
j_call: TRBJ1-1
v_call: TRBV27
d_call: -
clone_size: once

cdr3_nt: TGTGCCAGTAGATCAGAGTTAATGAACACTGAAGCTTTCTTT
cdr3_aa: CASRSELMNTEAFF
j_call: TRBJ1-1
v_call: TRBV19
d_call: -
clone_size: -

cdr3_nt: TGTGCCAGCAGCTTATGGAAACGAAGCACAGATACGCAGTATTTT
cdr3_aa: CASSLWKRSTDTQYF
j_call: TRBJ2-3
v_call: TRBV11-1
d_call: -
clone_size: -

cdr3_nt: TGTGCCAGCAGCTCCCACAGGGGAGAGACCCAGTACTTC
cdr3_aa: CASSSHRGETQYF
j_call: TRBJ2-5
v_call: TRBV7-9
d_call: TRBD1
clone_size: once

cdr3_nt: TGTGCCAGCAGTCCAGGGGGTTGGATCACTGAAGCTTTCTTT
cdr3_aa: CASSPGGWITEAFF
j_call: TRBJ1-1
v_call: TRBV6-5
d_call: TRBD1
clone_size: -

cdr3_nt: TGTGCCAGCAGTTTGGTCGGACAGGGCAATCAGCCCCAGCATTTT
cdr3_aa: CASSLVGQGNQPQHF
j_call: TRBJ1-5
v_call: TRBV27
d_call: TRBD1
clone_size: -

cdr3_nt: TGTGCCAGCAGCCACAGGGGGCCTCTCTGGGGCTACACCTTC
cdr3_aa: CASSHRGPLWGYTF
j_call: TRBJ1-2
v_call: TRBV13
d_call: TRBD1
clone_size: few

cdr3_nt: TGTGCCAGCAGCGTGACAGGCACAGCTTATTATGGCTACACCTTC
cdr3_aa: CASSVTGTAYYGYTF
j_call: TRBJ1-2
v_call: TRBV9
d_call: -
clone_size: -

cdr3_nt: TGTGCCAGCAGACATTTACCCCCAGGAGAGACCCAGTACTTC
cdr3_aa: CASRHLPPGETQYF
j_call: TRBJ2-5
v_call: TRBV6-5
d_call: -
clone_size: -